What follows are 5 T cell receptor beta chains derived from one specimen sequenced in a study of T cells after yellow fever vaccination. TCRdb re-derived calls from the 5' RACE reads in MiXCR, one entry per CDR3 protein. The sample has about 580,000 distinct CDR3 sequences, 17% seen once; the top ten hold roughly 17%. The sample here was PBMCs, taken roughly 5 days after the first yellow fever vaccination. These receptors were collected from a young man who received the YFV17D yellow fever vaccine.

This clonotype was seen more than once but under ten times. The chain employs TRBV4-3 and TRBJ1-6, with no clear D. Germline V lookup: CDR1 LGHNA, CDR2 YSLEER. The CDR3 extends over 16 amino acids. V lost 1 base and J lost 5, with 12 bases in between. This CDR3 is CASSQGLPNDNSPLHF. The CDR3 DNA is TGCGCCAGCAGCCAAGGGTTGCCTAACGATAATTCACCCCTCCACTTT.

V gene TRBV7-2 combines with J gene TRBJ2-2; 15 bases map to TRBD2. CDR1 and CDR2 (germline): SGHTA, FQGNSA. The CDR3 is 16 residues long. J was trimmed by 4 bases and V by 4 bases; bases with no gene match: 1. Here the CDR3 DNA reads TGTGCCAGCAGCTGGGGACTAGCGGGGGGCACCGGGGAGCTGTTTTTT. Amino acid sequence: CASSWGLAGGTGELFF.

This chain joins TRBV7-2 and TRBJ1-3; D is perhaps TRBD1 (6 bases). The V end was cut by 5 bases, the J end by 9 bases, with 17 bases between. The CDR3 length is 14 residues. CDR1 and CDR2 from the germline V gene are SGHTA and FQGNSA. CDR3 nucleotides: TGTGCCAGCAGCCCCTCCCCCGGGGGCACCACCATATATTTT. It encodes CASSPSPGGTTIYF.

This clonotype was counted only a few times. The CDR3 sequence is CASSYSISDYGYTF. CDR3 nucleotides: TGTGCCAGCAGTTACTCGATCTCGGACTATGGCTACACCTTC. The chain recombines TRBV6-5 with TRBJ1-2; D gene ambiguous. V was cut by 0 bases and J by 3 bases, with 8 bases left in between. Germline CDR1 is MNHEY and CDR2 is SVGAGI. The CDR3 length is 14 residues.

The chain joins TRBV10-3 to TRBJ1-4; TRBD1 matches at 7 bases. V gave up 5 bases and J gave up 2 bases; unmatched junction bases: 5. The CDR3 sequence is 15 residues long. CDR1 ENHRY and CDR2 SYGVKD come from the germline V gene. For the CDR3, the DNA is TGTGCCATCAGTACCGAACAGGGGACTAATGAAAAACTGTTTTTT. Encoded protein: CAISTEQGTNEKLFF.